A single sample is the source of the 10 T cell receptor beta chains below, sequenced in a study of cytomegalovirus exposure and HLA in healthy donors. 13 Jbeta primers and 60 Vbeta primers were used for the PCR. Assay used: immunoSEQ multiplex PCR; TCRdb lists only in-frame clones, some missing. The table has roughly 200,000 clones, 75% to 90% seen once. Sequences were obtained from PBMCs. These receptor sequences come from a man over 45 in good health and CMV-seronegative.

About this clone itself: The junction departs from germline at one end; a sequencing error may be responsible. The chain employs TRBV7-9 and TRBJ2-5, with 11 bases lining up with TRBD2. Germline V gene data show CDR1 as SEHNR and CDR2 as FQNEAQ (reference sequence). The CDR3 covers 15 residues. The CDR3 region has the DNA TGTTCCAGCAGCCTGCCACTAGCGGGAGAGGAGACCCAGTACTTC. Translation: CSSSLPLAGEETQYF.

This clone has more than one count but fewer than ten. The chain links TRBV5-1 to TRBJ1-1; TRBD1 aligns across 7 bases. Looked up from germline, CDR1 is SGHRS and CDR2 is YFSETQ. CDR3 size: 15 residues. V shed 0 bases and J 1 base; nucleotides not matched to a gene: 3. The CDR3 is CASSLVPGGNTEAFF. CDR3 DNA: TGCGCCAGCAGCTTGGTGCCAGGGGGGAACACTGAAGCTTTCTTT.

The chain joins TRBV5-8 to TRBJ2-3; D might be TRBD1 (6 bases). Deletions cut 3 bases from V and 8 bases from J, with 16 bases between. Germline V gene data show CDR1 as SGHTS and CDR2 as YDEGEE. The CDR3 covers 14 residues. The CDR3 protein is CASSSRGRVGTQYF. As DNA, the CDR3 is TGTGCCAGCAGCTCCAGGGGCAGGGTTGGTACGCAGTATTTT.

The chain has TRBV28 and TRBJ2-7; 8 positions match TRBD2. CDR1 and CDR2 (germline): MDHEN, SYDVKM. The CDR3 runs to 16 residues. V lost 4 bases to trimming and J lost 7 bases; unmatched junction nucleotides: 15. Written as DNA, the CDR3 is TGTGCCAGCAGTTCACCTCGGGTAGCGGGAATCAGGGAGCAGTACTTC. Translation gives CASSSPRVAGIREQYF.

The V and J genes are TRBV19 and TRBJ1-1; TRBD1 matches 7 bases. V lost 5 bases to trimming and J lost 11 bases; unmatched junction nucleotides: 8. CDR1 and CDR2 (germline): LNHDA, SQIVND (reference sequence). CDR3 length: 12 amino acids. CDR3 nucleotides: TGTGCCAGTAGTTACAGGGGCGAAACGGCTTTCTTT. This translates into CASSYRGETAFF.

The chain has TRBV7-9 and TRBJ1-1, with a possible D match to TRBD1 (5 bases). The CDR3 is 14 residues long. Between the trimmed V and J ends, which lost 0 bases and 4 bases, there was a span of 9 bases. Germline V gene data show CDR1 as SEHNR and CDR2 as FQNEAQ (reference sequence). The CDR3 region is CASSLASGGTEAFF. Written as DNA, the CDR3 is TGTGCCAGCAGCTTAGCTTCCGGGGGCACTGAAGCTTTCTTT.

The V and J genes are TRBV9 and TRBJ1-2; tentative D call: TRBD1 (5 bases). The germline CDR1 and CDR2 sequences are SGDLS and YYNGEE. Trimming removed 6 bases from V and 4 bases from J, with 13 bases in between. The CDR3 sequence is 13 residues long. The CDR3 spells CASNVGGTYGYTF. CDR3 nucleotide sequence: TGTGCCAGCAACGTTGGAGGGACCTATGGCTACACCTTC. The full variable domain, with the rest looked up from reference TRBV9 and TRBJ1-2, is DSGVTQTPKHLITATGQRVTLRCSPRSGDLSVYWYQQSLDQGLQFLIQYYNGEERAKGNILERFSAQQFPDLHSELNLSSLELGDSALYFCASNVGGTYGYTFGSGTRLTVV.

The chain couples TRBV6-1 to TRBJ2-5; the match to TRBD2 covers 9 bases. J was trimmed by 4 bases and V by 2 bases; bases with no gene match: 11. The germline gives CDR1 MNHNS, CDR2 SASEGT. The CDR3 is 17 residues long. Here the CDR3 reads CASSERVAGDPRETQYF. In DNA, the CDR3 is TGTGCCAGCAGTGAAAGAGTAGCGGGAGACCCACGAGAGACCCAGTACTTC.

V is TRBV12-5 and J is TRBJ1-4; 7 bases align to TRBD1. Trimming removed 1 base from V and 12 bases from J; junction bases left unmatched: 5. Germline V gives CDR1 LGHNT, CDR2 FRNRAP. This CDR3 spans 13 amino acids. In DNA form, the CDR3 reads TGTGCTAGTGGTTTGGAAACAGGGGTCCAACTGTTTTTT. It codes for CASGLETGVQLFF.

This chain connects TRBV30 to TRBJ2-7; 9 bases map to TRBD1. The CDR3 contains 15 residues. The germline CDR1 and CDR2 sequences are GTSNPN and SVGIG (reference sequence). V lost 3 bases to trimming and J lost 6 bases; unmatched junction nucleotides: 12. The CDR3 sequence is CAWSLRQGGLSEQYF. The CDR3 nucleotides read TGTGCCTGGAGCCTTAGACAGGGGGGACTCAGCGAGCAGTACTTC.